This TCR beta chain was recovered during a study of blood T cell repertoires in COVID-19. The V gene lost 3 bases and the J gene lost 0 bases, with 18 bases spanning the gap. From germline, CDR1 is GTSNPN and CDR2 SVGIG (reference sequence). The CDR3 contains 17 residues. In the study's own analysis: Reference gene primer amplification gave nucleated cell count estimates. Profiled with immunoSEQ multiplex PCR; TCRdb holds only in-frame clones, not every one. Clonal size and the V and J genes are those of that table, whereas D and trimming came from the DNA. This repertoire shows around 120,000 clones, under 95% found once; its top ten account for around 4.6%.

The TCR originated in a man in his sixties with COVID-19, enrolled during active disease. The rearrangement uses TRBV30 and TRBJ1-3; possible D gene TRBD1, 6 bases. Sequences were obtained from peripheral blood. The CDR3 region has the DNA TGTGCCTGGAGCTCCTGGACAGACTCGATCTCTGGAAACACCATATATTTT. Protein product: CAWSSWTDSISGNTIYF.